The 22 T cell receptor beta chains below were found in one sample sequenced in a study of human T cells and chemical hapten exposure. Regarding time point: healthy volunteer bleed at 2 weeks. The template was total RNA from unfractionated whole blood. One entry per CDR3 protein results from TCRdb running MiXCR on the RACE reads. In the table there are about 130,000 distinct CDR3 sequences, about 9.4% of which are singletons. Sequencing was carried out using whole blood. The receptors were sampled from a male donor in good health. Some clones in this sample may be carry-over from other donors' samples.

This sequence joins TRBV7-9 and TRBJ2-1; 7 bases line up with TRBD1. Looked up from germline, CDR1 is SEHNR and CDR2 is FQNEAQ (reference sequence). Germline trimming cut 7 bases from V and 2 bases from J; bases unmatched to any gene: 8. The CDR3 extends over 15 amino acids. The CDR3 region is CASTTWTGTYNEQFF. DNA of the CDR3: TGTGCCAGCACCACTTGGACAGGAACCTACAATGAGCAGTTCTTC. Using reference TRBV7-9 and TRBJ2-1 for the parts outside the CDR3, the full variable domain is DTGVSQNPRHKITKRGQNVTFRCDPISEHNRLYWYRQTLGQGPEFLTYFQNEAQLEKSRLLSDRFSAERPKGSFSTLEIQRTEQGDSAMYLCASTTWTGTYNEQFFGPGTRLTVL.

This clonotype was seen only a few times. This chain links TRBV12-3 or TRBV12-4 with TRBJ2-1, with a tentative D call TRBD2 (6 bases). This CDR3 has 16 residues. Trimming took 5 bases from V and 0 from J, leaving 14 bases between them. The CDR3 region is CASSAPPDYSYNEQFF. The DNA of the CDR3 is TGTGCCAGCAGTGCCCCTCCGGACTACTCCTACAATGAGCAGTTCTTC.

This clonotype was picked up many times. V is TRBV6-1 and J is TRBJ1-1; no definite D call. CDR1 is MNHNS, CDR2 SASEGT, per germline. The CDR3 is made up of 10 amino acids. The V end was cut by 6 bases, the J end by 6 bases, with 5 bases between. The CDR3 nucleotides are TGTGCCAGCAGCTCGGCTGAAGCTTTCTTT. As protein: CASSSAEAFF.

The table lists this clonotype with many counts. The chain has TRBV9 and TRBJ2-4, with D tentatively TRBD1 (6 bases). There are 16 residues in the CDR3. V lost 4 bases and J 0 bases, leaving 14 bases between the germline ends. Germline loops: CDR1 SGDLS, CDR2 YYNGEE. CDR3 sequence: CASSSSQGIAKNIQYF. Written as DNA, the CDR3 is TGTGCCAGCAGCTCATCACAGGGAATAGCCAAAAACATTCAGTACTTC.

This clonotype was seen only a few times. The chain links TRBV14 to TRBJ2-1; D perhaps matches TRBD1 (5 bases). The CDR3 contains 15 residues. The V end lost 0 bases, the J end lost 4 bases, and 10 bases lay between the germline ends. Looked up from germline, CDR1 is SGHDN and CDR2 is FVKESK. CDR3 nucleotides: TGTGCCAGCAGCCAAGAAAGGGGCCGTTACAATGAGCAGTTCTTC. The encoded protein is CASSQERGRYNEQFF.

This clonotype was counted between two and nine times. The chain employs TRBV6-2 or TRBV6-3 and TRBJ2-3, with D hard to call. In germline, CDR1 is MNHEY, CDR2 SVGEGT. The CDR3 runs 11 residues. V was shortened by 7 bases and J by 2 bases, with 4 bases between the two germline ends. The CDR3 sequence is CASTHTDTQYF. CDR3 DNA: TGTGCCAGCACTCACACAGATACGCAGTATTTT.

This clonotype was counted at least ten times. This chain links TRBV4-1 with TRBJ1-5, with D unclear. Germline-derived CDR1 and CDR2 are MGHRA and YSYEKL. The CDR3 consists of 16 residues. Deletions cut 3 bases from V and 4 bases from J, with 16 bases between. CDR3 nucleotides: TGCGCCAGCAGCCATAGGCCGAATGGAGGGAATCAGCCCCAGCATTTT. It specifies CASSHRPNGGNQPQHF.

This clonotype was picked up many times. The chain joins TRBV12-3 or TRBV12-4 to TRBJ2-5; D possibly corresponds to TRBD1 (6 bases). The CDR3 is made up of 14 amino acids. Trimming pared 1 base from V and 4 bases from J, leaving 10 bases between. The CDR3 loop is CASSLVGGTETQYF. In DNA form, the CDR3 reads TGTGCCAGCAGTTTAGTTGGGGGCACAGAGACCCAGTACTTC.

A few counts support this clonotype. The DNA of the CDR3 is TGCGCCAGCAGCTGGGGATGGGACAGGGGTCCGAAGAATGAAAAACTGTTTTTT. Translation gives CASSWGWDRGPKNEKLFF. The chain is built from TRBV5-1 and TRBJ1-4; 10 bases are shared with TRBD1. V gave up 3 bases and J gave up 5 bases; unmatched junction bases: 13. This CDR3 spans 18 amino acids. Germline V gives CDR1 SGHRS, CDR2 YFSETQ.

This clonotype came up a few times. V is TRBV6-1 and J is TRBJ2-1; D gene uncertain. The CDR3 has 17 amino acids. V shed 5 bases and J shed 5 bases, with 22 bases lying between them. Germline CDR1 is MNHNS and CDR2 is SASEGT. CDR3 protein: CASSFELRVLGDNEQFF. Written as DNA, the CDR3 is TGTGCCAGCAGTTTCGAGCTGAGAGTCCTTGGGGACAATGAGCAGTTCTTC.

The genes are TRBV6-5 and TRBJ1-6, with 7 bases identical to TRBD1. CDR3 length: 14 amino acids. With 5 bases clipped from V and 7 bases from J, the junction kept 5 bases outside the gene matches. Per germline, CDR1 MNHEY and CDR2 SVGAGI. CDR3 region: CASSQTGVNSPLHF. DNA for the CDR3: TGTGCCAGCAGTCAAACAGGGGTCAATTCACCCCTCCACTTT.

The rearrangement uses TRBV6-6 and TRBJ2-6; D gene ambiguous. The germline V gene has CDR1 MNHNY and CDR2 SVGAGI (reference sequence). V lost 11 bases to trimming and J lost 0 bases, with 8 bases between them. The CDR3 has 13 amino acids. The DNA for the CDR3 is TGTGCCGCCTCGCTCTCTGGGGCCAACGTCCTGACTTTC. This sequence encodes CAASLSGANVLTF.

This chain connects TRBV5-1 to TRBJ2-6; weak D call: TRBD1 (7 bases). V was trimmed by 4 bases and J by 4 bases, leaving 18 bases between them. The germline V gene has CDR1 SGHRS and CDR2 YFSETQ. CDR3 size: 17 residues. The CDR3 sequence is CASSQPQGRSGANVLTF. Here the CDR3 DNA reads TGCGCCAGCAGCCAACCACAGGGGAGGTCAGGGGCCAACGTCCTGACTTTC.

This clonotype was detected once. An end of the junction does not agree with germline; a read error may underlie this. The DNA for the CDR3 is TGTGCCATCAGCTTCGGACTAGCGGGGGAGACAGATACGCAGTATTTT. Its translation: CAISFGLAGETDTQYF. The chain links TRBV9 to TRBJ2-3; TRBD2 matches 13 bases. Germline V CDR1 and CDR2: SGDLS, YYNGEE. This CDR3 comprises 16 residues. Based on the CDR3 plus reference TRBV9 and TRBJ2-3, the full variable domain is DSGVTQTPKHLITATGQRVTLRCSPRSGDLSVYWYQQSLDQGLQFLIQYYNGEERAKGNILERFSAQQFPDLHSELNLSSLELGDSALYFCAISFGLAGETDTQYFGPGTRLTVL.

The chain combines TRBV28 with TRBJ2-6; TRBD1 matches at 9 bases. Germline CDR1 is MDHEN and CDR2 is SYDVKM. The V and J ends lost 0 bases and 4 bases, in that order; junction bases with no gene match: 7. The CDR3 has 18 amino acids. CDR3 residues: CASSLWGQGTLGANVLTF. The CDR3 coding sequence is TGTGCCAGCAGTTTATGGGGACAGGGAACATTAGGGGCCAACGTCCTGACTTTC.

CDR3 region: CATHRVRAGVDTEAFF. CDR3 in DNA: TGTGCCACCCACCGGGTCAGGGCGGGGGTGGACACTGAAGCTTTCTTT. J is TRBJ1-1 and V is TRBV6-2 or TRBV6-3; D perhaps matches TRBD1 (5 bases). Germline V gene data show CDR1 as MNHEY and CDR2 as SVGEGT. The CDR3 is 16 residues long. V was shortened by 10 bases and J by 3 bases, with 24 bases between the two germline ends.

The V and J genes are TRBV7-2 and TRBJ2-3, with 13 bases matching TRBD2. This CDR3 is built from 16 residues. J was trimmed by 6 bases and V by 5 bases; bases with no gene match: 8. The germline CDR1 and CDR2 sequences are SGHTA and FQGNSA. The CDR3 here is CASSLLAGGPPDTQYF. For the CDR3, the DNA is TGTGCCAGCAGCCTACTAGCGGGAGGGCCCCCGGATACGCAGTATTTT.

This clonotype has at least ten counts. This chain links TRBV29-1 with TRBJ2-2; 12 bases align to TRBD1. With V trimmed by 2 bases and J by 6 bases, 7 bases remained unmatched. The CDR3 covers 16 residues. CDR1 and CDR2 (germline): SQVTM, ANQGSEA. For the CDR3, the DNA is TGCAGCGTTGAAACGGGACAGGGGGCGAGGGCCGGGGAGCTGTTTTTT. Amino acid sequence: CSVETGQGARAGELFF.

This chain links TRBV20-1 with TRBJ1-4; 7 bases agree with TRBD1. With V trimmed by 6 bases and J by 0 bases, 4 bases remained unmatched. Germline V lookup: CDR1 DFQATT, CDR2 SNEGSKA (reference sequence). This CDR3 spans 14 amino acids. CDR3 sequence: CSAGTGATNEKLFF. The CDR3 DNA sequence: TGCAGTGCAGGAACAGGGGCAACTAATGAAAAACTGTTTTTT.

This clonotype has ten or more counts. The rearrangement uses TRBV11-2 and TRBJ2-1, with 7 bases that match TRBD2. The CDR3 has 16 amino acids. The junction had 15 bases not matched to a gene; V was cut back by 5 bases and J by 8 bases. Germline loops: CDR1 SGHAT, CDR2 FQNNGV. CDR3 in DNA: TGTGCCAGCAGCCCCGTACTCGCGGGAGCCCTCTATGAGCAGTTCTTC. Its translation is CASSPVLAGALYEQFF.

This clonotype has more than one count but fewer than ten. This rearrangement joins TRBV12-3 or TRBV12-4 to TRBJ1-5; D is perhaps TRBD1 (5 bases). This CDR3 is built from 15 residues. V shed 5 bases and J shed 0 bases, with 11 bases lying between them. CDR3 DNA sequence: TGTGCCAGCAGTCCCCAGGGATCTAGCAATCAGCCCCAGCATTTT. Its protein is CASSPQGSSNQPQHF.

There are a few counts of this clonotype. The chain links TRBV5-4 to TRBJ2-1; 14 nucleotides match TRBD2. There are 18 residues in the CDR3. CDR1 SGHNT and CDR2 YYREEE come from the germline V gene (reference sequence). V dropped 4 bases and J dropped 3; count of bases not matched to a gene: 9. CDR3 in amino acids: CASSPGTSGRNRYNEQFF. CDR3 sequence (DNA): TGTGCCAGCAGCCCCGGGACTAGCGGGAGAAATCGCTACAATGAGCAGTTCTTC.